This T cell receptor (beta chain) was identified during a study of blood T cell repertoires in COVID-19 (dated by TCRdb to the early 2020s). Context from the whole study: The collaborator samples originated in the United States, Italy and Spain and spanned the acute and convalescent phases of COVID-19. The material from the prospective study consisted of cDNA or gDNA derived from T cells, B-cell-depleted T cells, or PBMCs. The dataset comprised deeply sampled blood TCRbeta repertoires from subjects exposed to, actively infected with, or recovered from COVID-19. A freely available public database, intended as a resource for researchers studying the immune response to SARS-CoV-2, is where the repertoires were released. Samples came from the ongoing ImmuneRACE study (first 160 participants) plus 1,254 subjects from 6 global collaborators. Nearly every sample came with metadata listing a de-identified subject ID, COVID-19 status, age in years and sex. Where HLA class I and class II types were available, the types were taken from metadata supplied by the sample provider, not from assay-based typing.

About this clone itself: It has no known antigen specificity. One base away there is no much larger clone; base qualities are not given.

The immunoSEQ Assay, a bias-controlled multiplex PCR, was used to amplify TCRbeta CDR3 regions from genomic DNA. The authors processed their data as follows. The number of nucleated cells in each sample was estimated by amplification of reference gene primers within the assay. To quantify the absolute abundance of each unique TCRbeta CDR3 rearrangement, sequence reads were collapsed and filtered. For each sample, productive Simpson clonality was calculated as the square root of Simpson's diversity index over productive rearrangements. TCRdb stores this immuneACCESS table with in-frame sequences only. Part of the clones is absent; in the studies checked, under half of the shortfall reflects unresolved V genes, and no reason is known for the rest. The D gene and trimming were derived from the DNA, and the V and J assignments and clone size from that table. Within this sample are 70,000 to 95,000 clones, with over 80% of them counted one time only. The ten largest clones capture 6.3% of the sample.

Collaborating institutions collected whole blood in K2EDTA tubes following their own protocols. For TCRbeta analysis, collaborators shipped samples in one of three forms: frozen whole blood, isolated PBMCs, or DNA extracted from either of those sample types. General conclusions and limits of the study: The quantity of clinical and demographic metadata differed by source and by participant and was supplied without curation.

The junction shows trimming of 2 bases on V and 3 bases on J, plus 5 bases between the germline ends. The CDR3 goes from the cysteine to the phenylalanine over 12 residues. Only CDR3 DNA is held: 36 bases, read in frame from base 1. Sequenced material: peripheral blood. This receptor was obtained from a woman aged 55-70 years with active COVID-19. Rearrangement joined TRBV12-3 or TRBV12-4 to TRBJ2-7, with no reliable assignment of the D segment. The DNA is as follows: TGTGCCAGCAGTTTAAACTACTACGAGCAGTACTTC. Its translation reads: CASSLNYYEQYF.